Presented here are 9 T cell receptor beta chains from one specimen sequenced in a study of T cell responses to AZD1222 COVID-19 vaccine. The method was immunoSEQ multiplex PCR; TCRdb's version includes in-frame clones alone and lacks a portion of them. The sample lists about 140,000 clones; 88% were seen once. Material: peripheral blood, obtained on day 0 of AZD1222 vaccination. Receptors originate from an adult in good health.

The chain has TRBV12-3 or TRBV12-4 and TRBJ2-3; no definite D call. CDR3 length equals 12 residues. V dropped 10 bases and J dropped 4 bases, with 12 bases sitting between them. DNA of the CDR3: TGTGCCACCTCGGGTGTGGCAGATACGCAGTATTTT. Translating gives CATSGVADTQYF.

The chain employs TRBV5-5 and TRBJ1-2; TRBD1 is a possible D gene (5 bases). The V gene lost 4 bases and the J gene lost 8 bases, with 15 bases spanning the gap. The CDR3 sequence is 13 residues long. Germline V gene sequence: CDR1 SGHKS, CDR2 YYEKEE (reference sequence). The CDR3 nucleotides are TGTGCCAGCAGCGAGACGGGGGGGAGAGGCTACACCTTC. Its protein product is CASSETGGRGYTF.

V gene TRBV7-2 combines with J gene TRBJ2-3, with D maybe TRBD1 (6 bases). This CDR3 has 17 residues. V was shortened by 1 base and J by 0 bases, with 14 bases between the two germline ends. Germline CDR1 SGHTA, CDR2 FQGNSA. The CDR3 region has the DNA TGTGCCAGCAGCTTAGTTGCTGGGACAACGAGCACAGATACGCAGTATTTT. Residues: CASSLVAGTTSTDTQYF.

The V call is TRBV11-2, the J call TRBJ1-2; the match to TRBD1 covers 7 bases. CDR3 length equals 13 residues. Trimming at V came to 1 base and at J to 8 bases, leaving 4 bases not matched to a gene. Germline loops: CDR1 SGHAT, CDR2 FQNNGV. This chain's CDR3 is CASSLVTGSGYTF. The DNA for the CDR3 is TGTGCCAGCAGCTTAGTGACAGGGAGCGGCTACACCTTC.

V usage is TRBV5-4 and J usage is TRBJ1-2, with unresolved D. The CDR3 sequence is 13 residues long. Germline V gene data show CDR1 as SGHNT and CDR2 as YYREEE (reference sequence). The V and J ends lost 2 bases and 5 bases respectively, with 10 bases between them. The CDR3 protein is CASSFPSVYGYTF. The DNA of the CDR3 is TGTGCCAGCAGCTTTCCTAGTGTTTATGGCTACACCTTC.

V gene TRBV11-2 combines with J gene TRBJ2-7; tentative D call: TRBD1 (6 bases). The CDR3 has 14 amino acids. In germline, CDR1 is SGHAT, CDR2 FQNNGV. The V gene lost 7 bases and the J gene lost 1 base, with 14 bases spanning the gap. CDR3 in amino acids: CASTRDILSYEQYF. The CDR3 DNA is TGTGCCAGCACCAGGGACATTTTATCCTACGAGCAGTACTTC.

V is TRBV30 and J is TRBJ2-2; D perhaps matches TRBD2 (5 bases). Looked up from germline, CDR1 is GTSNPN and CDR2 is SVGIG (reference sequence). The CDR3 sequence is 16 residues long. The V end lost 0 bases, the J end lost 4 bases, and 15 bases lay between the germline ends. CDR3 nucleotide sequence: TGTGCCTGGAGTGTACGGGGTAGCGCACGCACCGGGGAGCTGTTTTTT. Its translation: CAWSVRGSARTGELFF.

The chain carries TRBV7-2 and TRBJ2-2; D unclear. This CDR3 has 15 residues. The V gene's germline CDR1 is SGHTA and CDR2 FQGNSA. With 5 bases removed from V and 5 bases from J, the gap between germline ends came to 15 bases. CDR3 nucleotides: TGTGCCAGCAGCCTAAGTTCTGTTACGACCGGGGAGCTGTTTTTT. This translates into CASSLSSVTTGELFF.

This chain joins TRBV4-1 and TRBJ1-1; D gene unclear. Trimming removed 4 bases at V and 4 bases at J, with 13 bases between. Per germline, CDR1 MGHRA and CDR2 YSYEKL. The CDR3 totals 14 residues. The CDR3 bases are TGCGCCAGCAGCCCGACATCCCAACGCACTGAAGCTTTCTTT. This encodes CASSPTSQRTEAFF.